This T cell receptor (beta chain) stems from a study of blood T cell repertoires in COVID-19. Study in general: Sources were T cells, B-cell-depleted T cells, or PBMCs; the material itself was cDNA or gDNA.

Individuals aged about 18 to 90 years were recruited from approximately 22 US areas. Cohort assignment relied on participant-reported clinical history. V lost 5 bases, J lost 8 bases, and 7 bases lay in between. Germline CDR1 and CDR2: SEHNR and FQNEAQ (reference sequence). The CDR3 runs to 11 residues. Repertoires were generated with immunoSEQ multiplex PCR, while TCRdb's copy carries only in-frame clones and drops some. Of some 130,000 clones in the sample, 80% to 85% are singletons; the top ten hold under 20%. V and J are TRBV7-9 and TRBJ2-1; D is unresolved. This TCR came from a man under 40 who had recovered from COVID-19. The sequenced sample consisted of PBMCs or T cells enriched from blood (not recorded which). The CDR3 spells CASSGMDEQFF. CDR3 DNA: TGTGCCAGCAGCGGCATGGATGAGCAGTTCTTC.